What follows describes a single TCR beta chain. This record comes from a study of blood T cell repertoires in COVID-19. As for the study in general: PBMCs, B-cell-depleted T cells, or T cells were the source of the cDNA or gDNA that made up the material.

The data were produced by immunoSEQ multiplex PCR, yet TCRdb's version contains in-frame clones alone and is incomplete. Of approximately 150,000 clones listed, approximately 90% were seen once; the top ten hold 1.6%. This TCR came from a woman in her fifties or sixties with acute or convalescent COVID-19. Source material: peripheral blood.

CDR3 sequence reads: CASRAGGHEQYF. The CDR3 coding sequence is TGTGCTTCTCGGGCAGGGGGCCACGAGCAGTACTTC. The gene calls are TRBV10-3 and TRBJ2-7, with 8 bases aligning to TRBD1. The CDR3 spans 12 residues. Germline lookup yields CDR1 ENHRY and CDR2 SYGVKD.